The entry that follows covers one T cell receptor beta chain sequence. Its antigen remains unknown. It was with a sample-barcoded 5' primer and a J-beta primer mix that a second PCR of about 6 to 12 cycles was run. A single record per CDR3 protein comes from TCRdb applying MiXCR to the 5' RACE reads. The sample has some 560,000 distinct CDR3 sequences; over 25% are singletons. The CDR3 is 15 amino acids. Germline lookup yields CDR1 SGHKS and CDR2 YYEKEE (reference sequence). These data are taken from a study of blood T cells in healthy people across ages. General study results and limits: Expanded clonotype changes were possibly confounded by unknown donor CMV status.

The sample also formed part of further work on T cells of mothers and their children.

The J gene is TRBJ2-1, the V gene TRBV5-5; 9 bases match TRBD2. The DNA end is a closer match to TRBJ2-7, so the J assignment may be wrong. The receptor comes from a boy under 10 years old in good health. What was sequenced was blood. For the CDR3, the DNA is TGTGCCAGCAGCCTGCAGGTGACTAGCGGCTACGAGCAGTACTTC. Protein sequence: CASSLQVTSGYEQYF.